This T cell receptor (beta chain) was documented in a study of response to subunit inactivated influenza vaccine. The germline CDR1 and CDR2 sequences are DFQATT and SNEGSKA (reference sequence). Deletions cut 6 bases from V and 6 bases from J, with 21 bases between. This CDR3 spans 15 amino acids. This clonotype showed up just a few times. Its cognate antigen is unknown. Study observations and caveats: Each seasonal flu vaccination may recruit only limited new T cells, authors suggested.

In TCRdb, the RT-PCR reads were re-called with MiXCR into one record per CDR3 protein. The repertoire holds 450,000 to 600,000 distinct CDR3 sequences, with about 7.2% as singletons. The chain is built from TRBV20-1 and TRBJ1-5, with a tentative D call TRBD1 (6 bases). This clonotype was obtained from a man aged 50 to 69 who received an inactivated influenza vaccine. Specimen: PBMCs from blood, collected less than 30 months after vaccination. The CDR3 nucleotides read TGCAGTGCAAAGAGATCCTCGGACAGAGGTCAGCCCCAGCATTTT. It encodes CSAKRSSDRGQPQHF.